One sample yielded the 16 T cell receptor beta chains listed below, sequenced in a study of cytomegalovirus exposure and HLA in healthy donors. With 60 Vbeta and 13 Jbeta primers, the PCR was carried out. Sequenced by immunoSEQ multiplex PCR; TCRdb stores in-frame clones only, minus some. The sample lists over 100,000 clones; 74% were seen once. The specimen sequenced was PBMCs. The receptors here all came from a human donor in good health.

This sequence joins TRBV27 and TRBJ1-2, with 9 bases aligning to TRBD1. The CDR3 runs 15 residues. Germline V gene sequence: CDR1 MNHEY, CDR2 SMNVEV (reference sequence). V was clipped by 4 bases and J by 3 bases; unmatched bases: 6. This CDR3 reads CASSSTGGPDYGYTF. For the CDR3, the DNA is TGTGCCAGCAGTTCAACAGGGGGCCCTGACTATGGCTACACCTTC.

This clone was picked up a small number of times. The same CDR3 can be traced to other DNA sequences in this sample. The chain uses TRBV6-5 and TRBJ1-2; 7 nucleotides agree with TRBD1. CDR3 length: 13 residues. Per germline, CDR1 MNHEY and CDR2 SVGAGI. The V gene end was trimmed by 5 bases and the J gene end by 5 bases; junction bases not matched to a gene: 5. The CDR3 nucleotides are TGTGCCAGCAGTCCGGGACAGCTGTATGGCTACACCTTC. It is translated as CASSPGQLYGYTF.

CDR3 sequence (DNA): TGTGCCAGCAGTTTCGTTATAACAGTAAGTCATAGCAATCAGCCCCAGCATTTT. Translation gives CASSFVITVSHSNQPQHF. This chain joins TRBV28 and TRBJ1-5, with D unresolved. Germline loops: CDR1 MDHEN, CDR2 SYDVKM. The V end was cut by 3 bases, the J end by 0 bases, with 18 bases between. The CDR3 length is 18 residues.

This clone was seen at least ten times. The V call is TRBV6-1, the J call TRBJ2-1, with a weak D call TRBD2 (6 bases). The CDR3 totals 15 residues. Germline CDR1 is MNHNS and CDR2 is SASEGT. V lost 2 bases and J 4 bases, leaving 12 bases between the germline ends. The CDR3 nucleotides are TGTGCCAGCAGTGAATGGGGGGATGAATACAATGAGCAGTTCTTC. Its protein product is CASSEWGDEYNEQFF.

The genes are TRBV6-1 and TRBJ2-2; TRBD1 is a possible D gene (6 bases). Trimming cost V 4 bases and J 4 bases, with 16 bases left between them. The CDR3 covers 16 residues. The germline gives CDR1 MNHNS, CDR2 SASEGT. Here the CDR3 DNA reads TGTGCCAGCAGTGGCTCGGGCAGGGGTGTCACCGGGGAGCTGTTTTTT. Translation gives CASSGSGRGVTGELFF.

This sequence joins TRBV30 and TRBJ1-2; D perhaps matches TRBD1 (6 bases). Germline CDR1 GTSNPN, CDR2 SVGIG (reference sequence). V shed 4 bases and J shed 3 bases, with 12 bases lying between them. CDR3 size: 13 residues. The CDR3 is CAWTTGLDYGYTF. The CDR3 region has the DNA TGTGCCTGGACAACAGGGTTGGACTATGGCTACACCTTC.

The J gene is TRBJ1-4, the V gene TRBV4-2; the D gene is possibly TRBD1 (6 bases). Germline values: CDR1 LGHNA, CDR2 YNFKEQ. V was cut by 3 bases and J by 7 bases, with 18 bases left in between. The CDR3 sequence is 16 residues long. CDR3 sequence (DNA): TGTGCCAGCAGCCAGGAACAGGGAACTGAGGGTGAAAAACTGTTTTTT. This translates into CASSQEQGTEGEKLFF.

V usage is TRBV5-1 and J usage is TRBJ2-6, with a weak D call TRBD1 (6 bases). V was trimmed by 4 bases and J by 2 bases, leaving 10 bases between them. Looked up from germline, CDR1 is SGHRS and CDR2 is YFSETQ. This CDR3 contains 15 residues. In nucleotides, the CDR3 is TGCGCCAGCAGCGCCAGGGGTCCTGGGGCCAACGTCCTGACTTTC. It yields the protein CASSARGPGANVLTF.

This clone showed up just once. The chain uses TRBV5-1 and TRBJ2-7, with 8 bases aligning to TRBD2. The germline CDR1 and CDR2 sequences are SGHRS and YFSETQ. With 0 bases clipped from V and 3 bases from J, the junction kept 5 bases outside the gene matches. This CDR3 is built from 15 residues. The CDR3 bases are TGCGCCAGCAGCTTGGAGGCGGGGGGTAACTACGAGCAGTACTTC. It translates to CASSLEAGGNYEQYF.

For the CDR3, the DNA is TGTGCCAGCAGCTTGCGCGGCGGGGAGCTGTTTTTT. Protein sequence: CASSLRGGELFF. V usage is TRBV5-4 and J usage is TRBJ2-2; D gene uncertain. The germline CDR1 and CDR2 sequences are SGHNT and YYREEE (reference sequence). The CDR3 runs 12 residues. The V end was cut by 1 base, the J end by 7 bases, with 5 bases between.

J is TRBJ2-1 and V is TRBV6-6, with a possible D match to TRBD2 (5 bases). V lost 6 bases and J 10 bases, leaving 13 bases between the germline ends. CDR3 length equals 12 residues. Germline V lookup: CDR1 MNHNY, CDR2 SVGAGI (reference sequence). CDR3: CASSRDLPEQFF. CDR3 bases: TGTGCCAGCAGCCGGGATCTGCCCGAGCAGTTCTTC.

The chain carries TRBV6-1 and TRBJ1-4; D ambiguous. V was trimmed by 4 bases and J by 6 bases, leaving 12 bases between them. This CDR3 has 14 amino acids. Germline-derived CDR1 and CDR2 are MNHNS and SASEGT. The CDR3 nucleotides read TGTGCCAGCAGTGTTTACAATCCTGATGAAAAACTGTTTTTT. Translating gives CASSVYNPDEKLFF.

The chain uses TRBV29-1 and TRBJ2-7; D possibly corresponds to TRBD2 (7 bases). CDR3 length: 14 residues. Germline V gene lookup returns CDR1 SQVTM and CDR2 ANQGSEA. Trimming removed 3 bases at V and 0 bases at J, with 12 bases between. CDR3 coding DNA: TGCAGCGTTGAGGGGCGGGGGCCCTCCTACGAGCAGTACTTC. Translating it yields CSVEGRGPSYEQYF.

The chain carries TRBV5-6 and TRBJ1-5; possibly TRBD1 for D (6 bases). This CDR3 region has 16 residues. The V end was cut by 3 bases, the J end by 3 bases, with 16 bases between. In germline, CDR1 is SGHDT, CDR2 YYEEEE. The CDR3 spells CASSSRGSDINQPQHF. Written as DNA, the CDR3 is TGTGCCAGCAGCTCCAGGGGCAGTGACATCAATCAGCCCCAGCATTTT. The full variable domain, completed using reference TRBV5-6 and TRBJ1-5, is DAGVTQSPTHLIKTRGQQVTLRCSPKSGHDTVSWYQQALGQGPQFIFQYYEEEERQRGNFPDRFSGHQFPNYSSELNVNALLLGDSALYLCASSSRGSDINQPQHFGDGTRLSIL.

The table lists this clone with a few counts. The V gene is TRBV7-5, the J gene TRBJ2-7; the listed D gene, TRBD2, was not tested against the DNA. TRBV7-5 is listed as a pseudogene. CDR3 size: 12 residues. The CDR3 DNA sequence: TGTGTCCCGGGCGGGTACTCCTACGAGCAGTACTTC. Protein product: CVPGGYSYEQYF.

The chain links TRBV6-5 to TRBJ2-3, with TRBD2 matching 10 bases. With V trimmed by 0 bases and J by 6 bases, 3 bases remained unmatched. This CDR3 comprises 15 residues. Germline V gives CDR1 MNHEY, CDR2 SVGAGI. CDR3 amino acids: CASSYSSGGWDTQYF. The CDR3 DNA follows: TGTGCCAGCAGTTACTCTAGCGGGGGGTGGGATACGCAGTATTTT.